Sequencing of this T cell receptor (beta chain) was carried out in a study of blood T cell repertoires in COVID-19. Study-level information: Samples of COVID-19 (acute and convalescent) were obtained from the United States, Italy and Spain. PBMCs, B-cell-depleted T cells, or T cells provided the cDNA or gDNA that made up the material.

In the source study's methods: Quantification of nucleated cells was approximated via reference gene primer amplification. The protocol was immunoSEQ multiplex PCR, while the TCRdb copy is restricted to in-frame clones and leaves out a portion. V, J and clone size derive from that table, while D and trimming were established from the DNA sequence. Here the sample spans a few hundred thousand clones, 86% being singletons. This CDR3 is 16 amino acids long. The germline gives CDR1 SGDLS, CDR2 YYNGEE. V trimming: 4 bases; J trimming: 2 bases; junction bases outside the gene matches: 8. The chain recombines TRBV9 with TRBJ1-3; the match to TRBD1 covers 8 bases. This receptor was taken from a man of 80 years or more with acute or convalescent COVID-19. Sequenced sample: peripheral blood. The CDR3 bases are TGTGCCAGCAGCCCTTGGGACAGGAGGACTGGAAACACCATATATTTT. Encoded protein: CASSPWDRRTGNTIYF.